This TCR beta chain was sequenced for a study of cytomegalovirus exposure and HLA in healthy donors. It was with 60 Vbeta and 13 Jbeta primers that the PCR ran. TCRdb's table, derived via immunoSEQ multiplex PCR, lists solely in-frame clones and lacks some. This table holds about 190,000 clones, roughly four fifths found once. Remarks on this clone: Its antigen is unidentified.

General study findings and limits: From TCR beta sequences, most subjects' HLA-A and HLA-B alleles were reportedly predicted accurately. Investigators reported around 150 TCR beta chains as tied to cytomegalovirus. Sequencing likely caused a cluster of highly shared sequence variants.

Trimming pared 6 bases from V and 10 bases from J, leaving 7 bases between. The CDR3 length is 11 residues. The V gene's germline CDR1 is MGHDK and CDR2 SYGVNS. This chain uses TRBV25-1 with TRBJ1-6, with D uncertain. The source is a woman in her 30s in good health and CMV-seropositive. Sample: PBMCs. The CDR3 reads CASSSGSPLHF. The CDR3 DNA is TGTGCCAGCAGCTCGGGGTCACCCCTCCACTTT.